The entry below describes one T cell receptor (beta chain). Germline V gene sequence: CDR1 SGHRS, CDR2 YFSETQ. Trimming took 1 base from V and 3 from J, leaving 9 bases between them. This CDR3 spans 14 amino acids. The data were obtained in a study of patients and donors after allogeneic stem cell transplantation. TCRdb ran MiXCR on the RT-PCR reads and lists one entry per CDR3 protein. The sample yields roughly 960,000 distinct CDR3 sequences, more than 15% seen once. Sequencing was carried out using blood, either unsorted or a sorted T cell fraction (not recorded which). J is TRBJ2-3 and V is TRBV5-1; D may correspond to TRBD1 or TRBD2 (5 bases each). The clonotype comes from a human donor who was either an allogeneic HSCT recipient or a stem cell or donor lymphocyte infusion donor (not recorded which). It is not recorded whose cells these are; they may come from a transplant donor. The chain's CDR3 is CASSLRGATDTQYF. CDR3 nucleotide sequence: TGCGCCAGCAGCTTGCGGGGCGCGACAGATACGCAGTATTTT. The full variable domain, with the rest looked up from reference TRBV5-1 and TRBJ2-3, is KAGVTQTPRYLIKTRGQQVTLSCSPISGHRSVSWYQQTPGQGLQFLFEYFSETQRNKGNFPGRFSGRQFSNSRSEMNVSTLELGDSALYLCASSLRGATDTQYFGPGTRLTVL.